Listed here is a single T cell receptor (beta chain). It has no known antigen specificity. It has no much larger one-base neighbor in the sample; base qualities were not kept. This specimen comes from a study of T cell repertoires in cytomegalovirus infection (dated by TCRdb to about 2019). In the study overall: Recently identified HLA-C-restricted CMV epitopes, whose presentation resists viral immunomodulation, were targeted by peptide stimulations together with well-studied HLA-B-restricted epitopes. Donor HLA type was relevant to the analysis, because carriage of CMV infection together with the matching HLA type was indicated by public TCR beta signatures.

Trimming costs V 6 bases and J 0 bases, and their ends lie 12 bases apart. The CDR3 measures 15 amino acids from cysteine to phenylalanine. The CDR3 DNA has 45 bases and is translated from base 1. CDR1 and CDR2 (MNHEY, SVGAGI) derive from the germline V gene. The treatment or condition label, read with the paper, signifies: in vitro stimulation with specific CMV peptide epitopes to enrich CMV-specific T cells. These reads were obtained on an Illumina HiSeq 1500. In TCRdb, the public reads were trimmed at Q25 with fastp and aligned with MiXCR, with productive beta chains retained. A single entry per CDR3 protein holds the most common genes and DNA from its merged rows. The sample yields about 570,000 distinct CDR3 sequences; just under 40% were counted once. 48% of the sample belongs to the ten largest clones. The study at large found these results: In both this cohort and an independent roughly 330-donor cohort, the cumulative frequency of public TCR beta family members distinguished carriers of CMV infection plus the relevant HLA type. The ex vivo response was dominated by HLA-C-restricted CMV-specific TCR beta clonotypes, and the single most frequent clonotype in two of eight donors was supplied by these HLA-C-restricted clonotypes.

The receptor chain draws on TRBV6-5 and TRBJ1-3; too little of a D gene remains to name it. Source: cultured PBMCs, taken from culture after CMV antigen stimulation. The sequence was obtained from a human donor in good health (CMV status not recorded). Some clones in this sample may be carry-over from other donors' samples. For the CDR3, the sequence is CASSYNSYSGNTIYF. The DNA is as follows: TGTGCCAGCAGCTATAACAGCTACTCTGGAAACACCATATATTTT.